Below are 20 T cell receptor beta chains sequenced from a single sample in a study of response to subunit inactivated influenza vaccine. TCRdb recomputed calls from the RT-PCR reads with MiXCR, one row per CDR3 protein. The repertoire holds some 640,000 distinct CDR3 sequences, with more than 11% as singletons. The input for sequencing was PBMCs from blood, taken about 14 days before vaccination. These receptors were collected from a man over 45 who received an inactivated influenza vaccine.

This clonotype was observed a few times. This chain joins TRBV4-2 and TRBJ1-3; maybe TRBD1 (6 bases). From germline, CDR1 is LGHNA and CDR2 YNFKEQ. V was clipped by 0 bases and J by 0 bases, with 12 bases between them. This CDR3 is 17 amino acids long. CDR3 in DNA: TGTGCCAGCAGCCAAGATCAAGGGGGAAGCTCTGGAAACACCATATATTTT. This sequence encodes CASSQDQGGSSGNTIYF.

The chain carries TRBV6-1 and TRBJ1-4; D unresolved. The CDR3 runs 14 residues. V lost 6 bases and J lost 8, with 16 bases in between. The germline gives CDR1 MNHNS, CDR2 SASEGT. The chain's CDR3 is CASRPLATREKLFF. The DNA for the CDR3 is TGTGCCAGCAGACCGCTTGCTACCCGCGAAAAACTGTTTTTT.

The chain employs TRBV20-1 and TRBJ2-3, with 7 bases aligning to TRBD2. Trimming at V came to 6 bases and at J to 8 bases, leaving 14 bases not matched to a gene. The CDR3 loop spans 14 amino acids. CDR1 and CDR2 from the germline V gene are DFQATT and SNEGSKA (reference sequence). This CDR3 reads CSALRTRGQGTQYF. The CDR3 nucleotides read TGCAGTGCCCTCAGGACTAGGGGTCAAGGTACGCAGTATTTT.

The chain joins TRBV29-1 to TRBJ2-1, with 8 bases fitting TRBD2. The J segment lost 4 bases and the V segment lost 1 base, leaving 9 bases of the junction unmatched. CDR3 length equals 16 residues. CDR1 is SQVTM, CDR2 ANQGSEA, per germline. Here the CDR3 reads CSVEGGAGGLYNEQFF. The CDR3 nucleotides read TGCAGCGTTGAAGGCGGCGCGGGGGGCCTATACAATGAGCAGTTCTTC.

This clonotype was seen ten or more times. The chain employs TRBV12-3 or TRBV12-4 and TRBJ1-5; D gene uncertain. The CDR3 loop spans 15 amino acids. The V and J ends lost 6 bases and 0 bases respectively, with 12 bases between them. The CDR3 reads CASSLSSYSNQPQHF. The CDR3 bases are TGTGCCAGCAGCCTCTCTAGTTATAGCAATCAGCCCCAGCATTTT.

This chain links TRBV4-3 with TRBJ2-7; D is perhaps TRBD1 (6 bases). The V end lost 3 bases, the J end lost 0 bases, and 18 bases lay between the germline ends. This CDR3 has 17 amino acids. CDR1 and CDR2 (germline): LGHNA, YSLEER. The CDR3 here is CASSHAGGGRSSYEQYF. The CDR3 nucleotides read TGCGCCAGCAGCCACGCAGGTGGGGGCCGAAGCTCCTACGAGCAGTACTTC.

This chain connects TRBV11-2 to TRBJ2-2; 8 bases align to TRBD2. The CDR3 extends over 17 amino acids. Germline V gene lookup returns CDR1 SGHAT and CDR2 FQNNGV. Losses at the gene ends were 2 bases for V and 4 bases for J; bases not matched to a gene: 9. Here the CDR3 DNA reads TGTGCCAGCAGCTTACACTTAGCTAGCGGGTGCACCGGGGAGCTGTTTTTT. It encodes CASSLHLASGCTGELFF.

The chain uses TRBV4-1 and TRBJ2-3; 7 bases agree with TRBD1. Germline V gene data show CDR1 as MGHRA and CDR2 as YSYEKL. The CDR3 runs to 18 residues. V trimming: 4 bases; J trimming: 3 bases; junction bases outside the gene matches: 16. This CDR3 reads CASSRYHPQGRLTDTQYF. CDR3 coding DNA: TGCGCCAGCAGCCGCTACCATCCACAGGGGAGATTGACAGATACGCAGTATTTT.

With respect to this clonotype: One end of the junction does not line up with germline, which may come from a read error. V is TRBV13 and J is TRBJ2-1; 9 bases are shared with TRBD2. Germline values: CDR1 PRHDT, CDR2 FYEKMQ (reference sequence). This CDR3 spans 17 amino acids. CDR3 residues: CASSLAPGLALNNEQFF. Written as DNA, the CDR3 is TGTGCCAGCAGTTTAGCTCCGGGACTAGCCTTGAACAATGAGCAGTTCTTC.

V is TRBV18 and J is TRBJ2-3; tentative D call: TRBD1 (6 bases). In germline, CDR1 is KGHSH, CDR2 LQKENI. V lost 3 bases to trimming and J lost 5 bases, with 18 bases between them. The CDR3 runs 16 residues. DNA for the CDR3: TGTGCCAGCTCACCCCGGGACACCCTTGGGGAAGATACGCAGTATTTT. This codes for CASSPRDTLGEDTQYF.

This clonotype has a handful of counts. The rearrangement links TRBV12-3 or TRBV12-4 to TRBJ2-1, with 13 nucleotides matching TRBD2. V was clipped by 2 bases and J by 8 bases; unmatched bases: 6. This CDR3 spans 16 amino acids. Here the CDR3 DNA reads TGTGCCAGCAGTTTATCCCGGACTAGCGGGAGTCATGAGCAGTTCTTC. This translates into CASSLSRTSGSHEQFF.

This chain's CDR3 is CASRSTPGGGTDTQYF. CDR3 in DNA: TGTGCCAGCAGGAGCACTCCGGGGGGTGGCACAGATACGCAGTATTTT. The chain links TRBV7-2 to TRBJ2-3, with 7 bases identical to TRBD2. The V segment lost 6 bases and the J segment 1 base; nucleotides outside the gene matches: 10. Per germline, CDR1 SGHTA and CDR2 FQGNSA. The CDR3 covers 16 residues.

This clonotype was observed a handful of times. The conserved closing phenylalanine or tryptophan is absent in this CDR3, likely reflecting a read error. It is unclear where the CDR3 begins or ends on the DNA, so no DNA is shown, and the CDR3 is as TCRdb lists it. The CDR3 loop is CASSQGKSA. The chain recombines TRBV4-2 with TRBJ1-1. The CDR3 is made up of 9 amino acids, end residues included. Germline V gives CDR1 LGHNA, CDR2 YNFKEQ.

This chain joins TRBV28 and TRBJ1-6; D not certain. The V end lost 6 bases, the J end lost 3 bases, and 9 bases lay between the germline ends. The germline V gene encodes CDR1 MDHEN and CDR2 SYDVKM. The CDR3 length is 14 residues. The DNA for the CDR3 is TGTGCCAGCAGGAGGTCCAACTATAATTCACCCCTCCACTTT. Protein sequence: CASRRSNYNSPLHF.

The rearrangement uses TRBV7-2 and TRBJ2-3, with unresolved D. The CDR3 consists of 14 residues. Per the germline V gene, CDR1 is SGHTA and CDR2 is FQGNSA. CDR3 bases: TGTGCAACCTCTTACTGGCCCGGAACAGATACGCAGTATTTT. Translating gives CATSYWPGTDTQYF.

J is TRBJ1-1 and V is TRBV6-2 or TRBV6-3; no definite D call. Germline CDR1 reads MNHEY; CDR2 reads SVGEGT. Trimming removed 6 bases at V and 3 bases at J, with 14 bases between. CDR3 length: 14 residues. The CDR3, as DNA: TGTGCCAGCAGGACGGCGAGGACGGACACTGAAGCTTTCTTT. Protein product: CASRTARTDTEAFF.

This clonotype was seen many times. The chain uses TRBV5-1 and TRBJ2-2; D is undetermined. Trimming removed 1 base from V and 0 bases from J, with 10 bases in between. CDR1 is SGHRS, CDR2 YFSETQ, per germline. The CDR3 covers 16 residues. CDR3 protein: CASSLNPQTNTGELFF. In DNA, the CDR3 is TGCGCCAGCAGCTTGAACCCGCAGACGAACACCGGGGAGCTGTTTTTT.

This clonotype was counted a few times. This CDR3 is CATKKGDRGLNEQFF. The CDR3 region has the DNA TGTGCCACCAAAAAAGGGGACAGGGGATTAAATGAGCAGTTCTTC. The chain has TRBV7-8 and TRBJ2-1, with 10 bases lining up with TRBD1. Losses at the gene ends were 10 bases for V and 7 bases for J; bases not matched to a gene: 13. The CDR3 spans 15 residues. Germline V gene sequence: CDR1 SGHVS, CDR2 FQNEAQ.

This clonotype was seen more than once but under ten times. The rearrangement joins TRBV3-1 to TRBJ2-7; the match to TRBD2 covers 8 bases. The CDR3 loop spans 13 amino acids. Losses at the gene ends were 5 bases for V and 5 bases for J; bases not matched to a gene: 5. CDR1 LGHDT and CDR2 YNNKEL come from the germline V gene (reference sequence). DNA for the CDR3: TGTGCCAGCAGCTGGACTAGCCGCGACGAGCAGTACTTC. Its translation: CASSWTSRDEQYF.

The gene calls are TRBV7-6 and TRBJ1-1, with D perhaps matching TRBD1 (5 bases). The CDR3 runs 13 residues. V dropped 5 bases and J dropped 7 bases, with 14 bases sitting between them. CDR1 SGHVS and CDR2 FNYEAQ come from the germline V gene. DNA of the CDR3: TGTGCCAGCAGCCCAGGGCGCGGGTATGAAGCTTTCTTT. Amino acid sequence: CASSPGRGYEAFF.